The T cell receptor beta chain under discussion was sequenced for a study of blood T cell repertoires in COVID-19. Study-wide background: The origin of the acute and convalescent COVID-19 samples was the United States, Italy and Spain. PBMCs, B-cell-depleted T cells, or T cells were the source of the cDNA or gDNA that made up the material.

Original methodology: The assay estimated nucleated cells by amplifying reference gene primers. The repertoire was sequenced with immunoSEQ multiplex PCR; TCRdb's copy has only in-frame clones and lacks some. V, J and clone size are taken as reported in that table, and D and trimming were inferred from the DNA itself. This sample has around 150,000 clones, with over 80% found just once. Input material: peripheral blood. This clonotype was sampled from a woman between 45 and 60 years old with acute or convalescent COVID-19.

DNA for the CDR3: TGTGCCAGCAGTTTAGAGTATGGCTACACCTTC. Translating it yields CASSLEYGYTF. This sequence joins TRBV28 and TRBJ1-2; D is unclear. Germline V lookup: CDR1 MDHEN, CDR2 SYDVKM. V was clipped by 2 bases and J by 5 bases, with 3 bases between them. The CDR3 covers 11 residues.